The 10 T cell receptor beta chains below all came from one sample that was sequenced in a study of T cell responses to AZD1222 COVID-19 vaccine. Some clones are missing from TCRdb's copy, which holds only in-frame ones; the method was immunoSEQ multiplex PCR. Of roughly 85,000 clones listed, roughly nine tenths are singletons. This material consisted of peripheral blood, taken on day 0 of AZD1222 vaccination. The origin of the receptors is an adult in good health.

The chain uses TRBV29-1 and TRBJ1-1, with D unresolved. The CDR3 loop spans 14 amino acids. V was clipped by 6 bases and J by 4 bases, with 18 bases between them. Germline-derived CDR1 and CDR2 are SQVTM and ANQGSEA. CDR3 nucleotide sequence: TGCAGCGTAGTTCGCGGGGTACGGGGCACTGAAGCTTTCTTT. Protein product: CSVVRGVRGTEAFF.

The chain has TRBV5-1 and TRBJ1-3; weak D call: TRBD1 (5 bases). The germline gives CDR1 SGHRS, CDR2 YFSETQ. The length of the CDR3 is 17 residues. Trimming took 0 bases from V and 5 from J, leaving 18 bases between them. CDR3 nucleotide sequence: TGCGCCAGCAGCTTGGTGGAGGTTGGGGGAGTAAGAAACACCATATATTTT. Translated: CASSLVEVGGVRNTIYF.

This clone has just one count. The chain couples TRBV6-6 to TRBJ1-5; TRBD1 aligns across 10 bases. Germline V gene sequence: CDR1 MNHNY, CDR2 SVGAGI (reference sequence). V lost 2 bases to trimming and J lost 6 bases; unmatched junction nucleotides: 7. The CDR3 is 16 residues long. CDR3: CASSYATGGESQPQHF. In DNA form, the CDR3 reads TGTGCCAGCAGTTACGCGACAGGGGGCGAAAGTCAGCCCCAGCATTTT.

This chain connects TRBV19 to TRBJ2-6; D gene unclear. Germline V lookup: CDR1 LNHDA, CDR2 SQIVND (reference sequence). The CDR3 is 15 residues long. V was clipped by 5 bases and J by 0 bases, with 8 bases between them. CDR3 coding DNA: TGTGCCAGTAGTGCACAGTCCTCTGGGGCCAACGTCCTGACTTTC. Translation gives CASSAQSSGANVLTF.

This chain uses TRBV19 with TRBJ1-1, with D possibly being TRBD1 (6 bases). The CDR3 totals 17 residues. CDR1 LNHDA and CDR2 SQIVND come from the germline V gene (reference sequence). V was pared by 5 bases and J by 0 bases, with 19 bases between. This chain's CDR3 is CASSHQQGTRLNTEAFF. In DNA form, the CDR3 reads TGTGCCAGTAGTCATCAACAGGGAACGCGTCTGAACACTGAAGCTTTCTTT.

V and J are TRBV18 and TRBJ1-3; 11 bases line up with TRBD1. J gave up 5 bases and V 3 bases, and 3 bases lay outside the gene matches. This CDR3 has 15 residues. CDR1 KGHSH and CDR2 LQKENI come from the germline V gene. The CDR3 region has the DNA TGTGCCAGCTCACCTGGGACAGGGGGACGAAACACCATATATTTT. Translating gives CASSPGTGGRNTIYF.

This rearrangement joins TRBV19 to TRBJ2-7; 10 nucleotides match TRBD2. Germline CDR1 reads LNHDA; CDR2 reads SQIVND (reference sequence). V trimming: 9 bases; J trimming: 2 bases; junction bases outside the gene matches: 4. This CDR3 contains 13 residues. CDR3 in DNA: TGTGCCAGCGGACTAGCGGAGGCCTACGAGCAGTACTTC. It specifies CASGLAEAYEQYF.

This clone was seen a single time. The genes are TRBV29-1 and TRBJ2-1; 11 bases map to TRBD1. Germline V gene sequence: CDR1 SQVTM, CDR2 ANQGSEA. The CDR3 is 14 residues long. V trimming: 4 bases; J trimming: 2 bases; junction bases outside the gene matches: 1. The DNA of the CDR3 is TGCAGCGTTGCGGGACAGGGGGCCTACAATGAGCAGTTCTTC. Residues: CSVAGQGAYNEQFF.

The rearrangement uses TRBV25-1 and TRBJ2-7; D might be TRBD1 (6 bases). Trimming cost V 1 base and J 7 bases, with 17 bases left between them. This CDR3 spans 15 amino acids. Per the germline V gene, CDR1 is MGHDK and CDR2 is SYGVNS. The CDR3 sequence: CASSESSQGLYEQYF. CDR3 DNA sequence: TGTGCCAGCAGTGAATCTTCGCAGGGGCTTTATGAGCAGTACTTC.

The J gene is TRBJ2-3, the V gene TRBV7-9, with D unresolved. Germline CDR1 is SEHNR and CDR2 is FQNEAQ (reference sequence). The CDR3 is 14 amino acids. Deletions cut 1 base from V and 2 bases from J, with 7 bases between. The chain's CDR3 is CASSLGFVTDTQYF. The CDR3 DNA follows: TGTGCCAGCAGCTTAGGATTTGTCACAGATACGCAGTATTTT.